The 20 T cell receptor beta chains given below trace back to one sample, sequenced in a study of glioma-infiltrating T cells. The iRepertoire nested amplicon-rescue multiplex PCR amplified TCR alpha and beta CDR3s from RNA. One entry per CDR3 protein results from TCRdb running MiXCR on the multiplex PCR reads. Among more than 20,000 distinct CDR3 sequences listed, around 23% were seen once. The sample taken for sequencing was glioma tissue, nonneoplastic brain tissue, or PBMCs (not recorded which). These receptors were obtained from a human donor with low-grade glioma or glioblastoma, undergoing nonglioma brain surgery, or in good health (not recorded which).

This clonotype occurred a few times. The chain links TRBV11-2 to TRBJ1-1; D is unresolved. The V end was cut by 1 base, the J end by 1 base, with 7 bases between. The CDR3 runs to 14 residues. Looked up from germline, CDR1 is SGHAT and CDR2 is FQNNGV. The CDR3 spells CASSLGWSNTEAFF. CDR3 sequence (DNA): TGTGCCAGCAGCTTAGGATGGTCGAACACTGAAGCTTTCTTT.

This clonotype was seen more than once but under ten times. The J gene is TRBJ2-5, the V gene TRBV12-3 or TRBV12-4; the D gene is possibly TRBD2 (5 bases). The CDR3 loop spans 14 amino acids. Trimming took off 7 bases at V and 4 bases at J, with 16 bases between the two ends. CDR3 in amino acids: CASNPQEGGETQYF. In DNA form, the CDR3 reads TGTGCCAGCAACCCACAAGAGGGCGGAGAGACCCAGTACTTC.

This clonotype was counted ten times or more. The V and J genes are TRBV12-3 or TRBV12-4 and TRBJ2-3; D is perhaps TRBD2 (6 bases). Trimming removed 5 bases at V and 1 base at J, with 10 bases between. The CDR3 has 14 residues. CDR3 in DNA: TGTGCCAGCAGTCCCAAGCGGGGCACAGATACGCAGTATTTT. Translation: CASSPKRGTDTQYF.

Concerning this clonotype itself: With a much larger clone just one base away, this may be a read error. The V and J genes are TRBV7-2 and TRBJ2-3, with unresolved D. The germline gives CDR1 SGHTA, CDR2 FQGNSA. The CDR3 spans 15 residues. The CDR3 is CASSYRGPGTDTEYF. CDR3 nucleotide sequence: TGTGCCAGCAGCTATAGAGGACCTGGCACAGATACGGAGTATTTT. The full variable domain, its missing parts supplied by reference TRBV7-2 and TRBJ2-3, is GAGVSQSPSNKVTEKGKDVELRCDPISGHTALYWYRQSLGQGLEFLIYFQGNSAPDKSGLPSDRFSAERTGGSVSTLTIQRTQQEDSAVYLCASSYRGPGTDTEYFGPGTRLTVL.

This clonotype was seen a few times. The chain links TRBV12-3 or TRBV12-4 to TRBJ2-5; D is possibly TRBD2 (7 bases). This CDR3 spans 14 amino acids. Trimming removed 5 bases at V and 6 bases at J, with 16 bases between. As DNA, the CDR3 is TGTGCCAGCAGTCTTCCGGGGGGCGCAAAGACCCAGTACTTC. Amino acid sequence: CASSLPGGAKTQYF.

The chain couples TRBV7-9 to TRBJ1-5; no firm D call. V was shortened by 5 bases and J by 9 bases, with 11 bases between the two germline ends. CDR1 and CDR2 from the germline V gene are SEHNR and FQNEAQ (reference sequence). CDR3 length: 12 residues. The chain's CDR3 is CASSLDRGPQHF. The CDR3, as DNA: TGTGCCAGCAGCCTCGACCGGGGGCCCCAGCATTTT.

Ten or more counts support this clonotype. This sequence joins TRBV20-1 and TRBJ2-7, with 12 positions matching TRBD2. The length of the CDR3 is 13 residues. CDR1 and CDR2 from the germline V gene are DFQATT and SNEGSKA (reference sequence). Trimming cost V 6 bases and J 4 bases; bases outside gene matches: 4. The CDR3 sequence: CSARTSGVYEQYF. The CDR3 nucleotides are TGCAGTGCGCGGACTAGCGGGGTATACGAGCAGTACTTC.

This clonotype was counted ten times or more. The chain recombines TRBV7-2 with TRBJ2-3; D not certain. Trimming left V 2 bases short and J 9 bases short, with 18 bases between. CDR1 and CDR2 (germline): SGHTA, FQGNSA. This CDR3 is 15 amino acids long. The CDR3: CASSLTGNRRDTQYF. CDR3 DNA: TGTGCCAGCAGCTTAACGGGTAATCGACGAGACACGCAGTATTTT.

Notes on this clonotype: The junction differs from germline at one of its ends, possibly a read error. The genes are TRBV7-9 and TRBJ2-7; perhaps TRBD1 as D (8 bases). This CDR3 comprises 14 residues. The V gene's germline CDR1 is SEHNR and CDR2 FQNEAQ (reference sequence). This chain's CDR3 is CASNLTGGDYEQYF. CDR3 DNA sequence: TGTGCCAGCAACTTAACAGGGGGGGACTACGAGCAGTACTTC.

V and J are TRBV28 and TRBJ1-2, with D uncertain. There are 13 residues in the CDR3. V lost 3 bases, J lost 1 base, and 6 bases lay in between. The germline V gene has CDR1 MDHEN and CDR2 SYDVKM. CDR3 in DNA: TGTGCCAGCAGTTTCGGCGGTAACTATGGCTACACCTTC. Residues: CASSFGGNYGYTF.

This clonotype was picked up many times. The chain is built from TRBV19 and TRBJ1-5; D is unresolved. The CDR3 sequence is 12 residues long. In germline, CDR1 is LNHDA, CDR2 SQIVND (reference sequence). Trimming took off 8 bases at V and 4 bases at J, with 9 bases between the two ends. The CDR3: CASSILNQPQHF. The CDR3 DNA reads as TGTGCCAGTTCTATCCTTAATCAGCCCCAGCATTTT.

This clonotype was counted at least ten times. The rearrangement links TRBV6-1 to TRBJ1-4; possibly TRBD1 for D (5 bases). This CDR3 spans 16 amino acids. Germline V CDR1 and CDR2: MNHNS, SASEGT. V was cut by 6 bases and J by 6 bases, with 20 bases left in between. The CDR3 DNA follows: TGTGCCAGCAGCAATGCCGGGACGGCAGGTGATGAAAAACTGTTTTTT. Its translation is CASSNAGTAGDEKLFF.

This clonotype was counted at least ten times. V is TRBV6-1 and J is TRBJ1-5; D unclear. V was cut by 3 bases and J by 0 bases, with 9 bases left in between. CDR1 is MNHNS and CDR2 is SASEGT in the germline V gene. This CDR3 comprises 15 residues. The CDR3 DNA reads TGTGCCAGCAGTGATCGAGTAAATAGCAATCAGCCCCAGCATTTT. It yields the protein CASSDRVNSNQPQHF.

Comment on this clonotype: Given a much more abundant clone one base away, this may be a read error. CDR3 DNA: TGTGCCAGCAGCCCCCTCGGGGCTTCCAACTATGGCTACACCTTC. It specifies CASSPLGASNYGYTF. J is TRBJ1-2 and V is TRBV7-9; a possible D gene is TRBD1 (5 bases). This CDR3 has 15 residues. The V gene's germline CDR1 is SEHNR and CDR2 FQNEAQ (reference sequence). The germline V and J ends were trimmed by 5 bases and 2 bases, with 15 bases remaining between them. Full variable domain (missing parts from reference TRBV7-9 and TRBJ1-2): DTGVSQNPRHKITKRGQNVTFRCDPISEHNRLYWYRQTLGQGPEFLTYFQNEAQLEKSRLLSDRFSAERPKGSFSTLEIQRTEQGDSAMYLCASSPLGASNYGYTFGSGTRLTVV.

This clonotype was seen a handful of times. This CDR3 is CASSARLMDSRITQYF. The CDR3 DNA reads as TGTGCCAGCAGTGCACGTCTTATGGACAGTCGGATTACGCAGTATTTT. The J gene is TRBJ2-3, the V gene TRBV28; D possibly corresponds to TRBD1 (6 bases). The germline CDR1 and CDR2 sequences are MDHEN and SYDVKM. V lost 5 bases and J 8 bases, leaving 23 bases between the germline ends. The CDR3 is 16 residues long.

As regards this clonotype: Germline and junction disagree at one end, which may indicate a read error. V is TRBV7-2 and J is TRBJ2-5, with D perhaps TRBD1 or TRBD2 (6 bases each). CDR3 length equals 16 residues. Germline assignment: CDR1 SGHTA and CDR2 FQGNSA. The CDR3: CASSSPGSGAKETQYF. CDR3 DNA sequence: TGCGCCAGCAGCTCCCCCGGATCGGGGGCAAAAGAGACCCAGTACTTC.

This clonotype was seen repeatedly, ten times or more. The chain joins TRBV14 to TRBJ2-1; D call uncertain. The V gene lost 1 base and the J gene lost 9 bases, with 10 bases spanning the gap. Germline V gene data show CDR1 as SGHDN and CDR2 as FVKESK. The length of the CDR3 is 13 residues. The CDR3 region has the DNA TGTGCCAGCAGCCAAGTGACCTTCGCTGAGCAGTTCTTC. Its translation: CASSQVTFAEQFF.

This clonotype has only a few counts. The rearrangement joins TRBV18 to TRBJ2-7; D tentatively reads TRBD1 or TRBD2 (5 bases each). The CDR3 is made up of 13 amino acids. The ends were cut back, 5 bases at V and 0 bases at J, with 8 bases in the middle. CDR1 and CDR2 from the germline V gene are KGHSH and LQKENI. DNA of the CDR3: TGTGCCAGCTCAGGGACGGACTCCTACGAGCAGTACTTC. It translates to CASSGTDSYEQYF. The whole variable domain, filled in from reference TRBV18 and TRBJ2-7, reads NAGVMQNPRHLVRRRGQEARLRCSPMKGHSHVYWYRQLPEEGLKFMVYLQKENIIDESGMPKERFSAEFPKEGPSILRIQQVVRGDSAAYFCASSGTDSYEQYFGPGTRLTVT.

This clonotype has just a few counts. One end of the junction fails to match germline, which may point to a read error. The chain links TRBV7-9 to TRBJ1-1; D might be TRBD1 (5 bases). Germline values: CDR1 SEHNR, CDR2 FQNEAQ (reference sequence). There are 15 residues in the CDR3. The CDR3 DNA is TGTGCCCGCAGCCCCTCGGGGCAGGGTTACACTGAAGCTTTCTTT. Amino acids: CARSPSGQGYTEAFF. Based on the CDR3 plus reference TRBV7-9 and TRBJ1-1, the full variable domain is DTGVSQNPRHKITKRGQNVTFRCDPISEHNRLYWYRQTLGQGPEFLTYFQNEAQLEKSRLLSDRFSAERPKGSFSTLEIQRTEQGDSAMYLCARSPSGQGYTEAFFGQGTRLTVV.

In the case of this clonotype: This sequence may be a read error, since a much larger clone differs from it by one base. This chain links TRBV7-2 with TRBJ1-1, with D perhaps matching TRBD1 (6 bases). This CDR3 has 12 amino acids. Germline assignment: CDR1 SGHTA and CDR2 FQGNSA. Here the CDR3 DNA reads TGTGCCAGCAGCCTGACAGGATCTCGAGCTTTATTT. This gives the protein CASSLTGSRALF.